The 21 T cell receptor beta chains in this list originate from one sample, sequenced in a study of cytomegalovirus exposure and HLA in healthy donors. PCR amplification relied on 60 Vbeta primers (plus 13 Jbeta primers). Generated by immunoSEQ multiplex PCR, the TCRdb table keeps only in-frame clones and is missing some. The sample yields about 160,000 clones, around 74% seen once. Sequencing was carried out using PBMCs. The receptors originated from a man aged 18 to 29 in good health and CMV-seronegative.

This chain links TRBV5-1 with TRBJ2-1; 7 nucleotides agree with TRBD2. Trimming took 7 bases from V and 0 from J; bases not matched to a gene: 7. The CDR3 spans 15 residues. Germline V gene lookup returns CDR1 SGHRS and CDR2 YFSETQ. The CDR3: CASRSWTSSYNEQFF. CDR3 in DNA: TGCGCCAGCCGTTCCTGGACTAGCTCCTACAATGAGCAGTTCTTC.

This chain connects TRBV28 to TRBJ1-3, with 8 bases lining up with TRBD1. V shed 8 bases, J shed 6 bases, and the junction held 6 bases outside the gene matches. Germline CDR1 MDHEN, CDR2 SYDVKM. The CDR3 extends over 13 amino acids. The CDR3 sequence: CASGTGSINTIYF. The CDR3 DNA follows: TGTGCCAGCGGGACAGGCTCGATAAACACCATATATTTT. Supplemented by reference TRBV28 and TRBJ1-3, the full variable domain reads DVKVTQSSRYLVKRTGEKVFLECVQDMDHENMFWYRQDPGLGLRLIYFSYDVKMKEKGDIPEGYSVSREKKERFSLILESASTNQTSMYLCASGTGSINTIYFGEGSWLTVV.

The chain employs TRBV28 and TRBJ1-6, with D possibly TRBD1 on 6 matching bases. The CDR3 is made up of 14 amino acids. The V end lost 7 bases, the J end lost 8 bases, and 15 bases lay between the germline ends. CDR1 and CDR2 from the germline V gene are MDHEN and SYDVKM. This chain's CDR3 is CASTLRDNYSPLHF. CDR3 DNA: TGTGCCAGCACCCTCCGGGACAACTATTCACCCCTCCACTTT.

The chain is built from TRBV27 and TRBJ2-6, with 7 bases matching TRBD1. With 5 bases clipped from V and 2 bases from J, the junction kept 9 bases outside the gene matches. This CDR3 contains 17 residues. Germline V gene lookup returns CDR1 MNHEY and CDR2 SMNVEV (reference sequence). The CDR3 loop is CASSPRQGNPGANVLTF. The CDR3 DNA sequence: TGTGCCAGCAGTCCACGACAGGGAAACCCTGGGGCCAACGTCCTGACTTTC.

V and J are TRBV4-1 and TRBJ2-5, with D perhaps matching TRBD1 (6 bases). The CDR3 sequence is 15 residues long. CDR1 is MGHRA and CDR2 is YSYEKL in the germline V gene. V was shortened by 4 bases and J by 3 bases, with 15 bases between the two germline ends. As DNA, the CDR3 is TGCGCCAGCAGCCCTACCCCCGGACAGAAAGAGACCCAGTACTTC. This sequence encodes CASSPTPGQKETQYF.

This chain connects TRBV5-1 to TRBJ2-7, with TRBD2 matching over 8 bases. The V and J ends lost 2 bases and 2 bases, in that order; junction bases with no gene match: 6. Looked up from germline, CDR1 is SGHRS and CDR2 is YFSETQ. This CDR3 region has 15 residues. The CDR3: CASSFGSGMTYEQYF. The CDR3 coding sequence is TGCGCCAGCAGCTTTGGTAGCGGGATGACCTACGAGCAGTACTTC. Looking up the rest from reference TRBV5-1 and TRBJ2-7 gives the full variable domain: KAGVTQTPRYLIKTRGQQVTLSCSPISGHRSVSWYQQTPGQGLQFLFEYFSETQRNKGNFPGRFSGRQFSNSRSEMNVSTLELGDSALYLCASSFGSGMTYEQYFGPGTRLTVT.

The chain carries TRBV6-5 and TRBJ2-7; TRBD2 might be the D (5 bases). The CDR3 runs 14 residues. With 2 bases removed from V and 7 bases from J, the gap between germline ends came to 15 bases. Germline CDR1 MNHEY, CDR2 SVGAGI. The CDR3 nucleotides are TGTGCCAGCAGTTACAGGGTAGGACTGAATGAGCAGTACTTC. Its translation is CASSYRVGLNEQYF.

In its sample, this clone was seen a few times. This chain joins TRBV6-5 and TRBJ2-1; 8 bases map to TRBD2. CDR1 is MNHEY, CDR2 SVGAGI, per germline. The CDR3 has 14 residues. V lost 2 bases and J lost 4; bases outside the gene matches: 1. CDR3 DNA sequence: TGTGCCAGCAGTTACGCGGGAGGTTACAATGAGCAGTTCTTC. This gives the protein CASSYAGGYNEQFF.

The V gene is TRBV6-1, the J gene TRBJ2-7, with D perhaps TRBD2 (6 bases). Germline lookup yields CDR1 MNHNS and CDR2 SASEGT. There are 15 residues in the CDR3. The V gene lost 5 bases and the J gene lost 3 bases, with 17 bases spanning the gap. CDR3 DNA: TGTGCCAGCAGTCCCGGGGGATTTCTTGTCTACGAGCAGTACTTC. Translating it yields CASSPGGFLVYEQYF.

The V gene is TRBV6-1, the J gene TRBJ1-2, with 7 bases matching TRBD1. Looked up from germline, CDR1 is MNHNS and CDR2 is SASEGT. V shed 7 bases, J shed 2 bases, and the junction held 7 bases outside the gene matches. The CDR3 length is 14 residues. This chain's CDR3 is CASTKRDSNYGYTF. CDR3 nucleotides: TGTGCCAGCACTAAAAGGGACAGCAACTATGGCTACACCTTC.

The chain employs TRBV27 and TRBJ1-5; 7 nucleotides agree with TRBD1. Looked up from germline, CDR1 is MNHEY and CDR2 is SMNVEV (reference sequence). The CDR3 is 14 residues long. After removal of 2 bases from V and 7 bases from J, the junction contained 5 bases not matched to a gene. The CDR3 region is CASSLVAGGQPQHF. In nucleotides, the CDR3 is TGTGCCAGCAGTTTAGTGGCAGGGGGACAGCCCCAGCATTTT.

In regard to this clone: The sample holds other DNA sequences that translate to the same CDR3. V and J are TRBV5-6 and TRBJ2-7; no firm D call. The CDR3 loop spans 11 amino acids. The V end lost 3 bases, the J end lost 4 bases, and 5 bases lay between the germline ends. Germline assignment: CDR1 SGHDT and CDR2 YYEEEE. The CDR3 protein is CASSSLYEQYF. CDR3 sequence (DNA): TGTGCCAGCAGCTCCCTTTACGAGCAGTACTTC.

V is TRBV7-9 and J is TRBJ2-3; 7 bases fit TRBD2. Germline V CDR1 and CDR2: SEHNR, FQNEAQ (reference sequence). The V and J ends lost 8 bases and 1 base, in that order; junction bases with no gene match: 6. This CDR3 is built from 14 residues. The CDR3 bases are TGTGCCAGCTCAGCGGGATTGGGCACAGATACGCAGTATTTT. As protein: CASSAGLGTDTQYF.

The rearrangement links TRBV19 to TRBJ1-1; D not resolved. In germline, CDR1 is LNHDA, CDR2 SQIVND (reference sequence). The CDR3 is 14 residues long. The germline V and J ends were trimmed by 4 bases and 1 base, with 10 bases remaining between them. CDR3 amino acids: CASSKTPQNTEAFF. CDR3 sequence (DNA): TGTGCCAGTAGTAAAACACCACAGAACACTGAAGCTTTCTTT.

V usage is TRBV4-3 and J usage is TRBJ2-3, with 15 bases fitting TRBD2. The length of the CDR3 is 19 residues. CDR1 is LGHNA, CDR2 YSLEER, per germline. Unmatched junction bases numbered 9, after V lost 4 bases and J lost 1 base. CDR3 sequence: CASSPGLAGGTLGTDTQYF. CDR3 in DNA: TGCGCCAGCAGCCCGGGACTAGCGGGAGGTACGTTGGGCACAGATACGCAGTATTTT.

The chain employs TRBV4-3 and TRBJ2-5; tentative D call: TRBD2 (6 bases). V gave up 2 bases and J gave up 4 bases, with 20 bases separating them. CDR1 is LGHNA and CDR2 is YSLEER in the germline V gene. This CDR3 region has 17 residues. The chain's CDR3 is CASSQILEAGSPETQYF. The CDR3 DNA sequence: TGCGCCAGCAGCCAAATTTTAGAAGCGGGCTCCCCAGAGACCCAGTACTTC.

The chain combines TRBV7-2 with TRBJ2-7; the match to TRBD2 covers 12 bases. Germline CDR1 reads SGHTA; CDR2 reads FQGNSA. The CDR3 extends over 17 amino acids. The V gene end was trimmed by 5 bases and the J gene end by 0 bases; junction bases not matched to a gene: 8. The CDR3 DNA reads TGTGCCAGCAGCCATCGGACTAGCGGGGCGTCCTCCTACGAGCAGTACTTC. It encodes CASSHRTSGASSYEQYF.

V usage is TRBV10-1 and J usage is TRBJ2-7; 9 bases match TRBD2. Germline CDR1 reads WNHNN; CDR2 reads SYGVQD (reference sequence). The CDR3 sequence is 16 residues long. V lost 4 bases, J lost 7 bases, and 14 bases stayed unmatched. The CDR3 is CASSGHSPGLAWEQYF. In DNA form, the CDR3 reads TGCGCCAGCAGTGGCCACTCCCCCGGACTAGCGTGGGAGCAGTACTTC.

This clone was recorded only once. The rearrangement links TRBV19 to TRBJ2-1; D possibly corresponds to TRBD2 (6 bases). Trimming pared 10 bases from V and 8 bases from J, leaving 15 bases between. Germline assignment: CDR1 LNHDA and CDR2 SQIVND (reference sequence). This CDR3 contains 12 residues. This CDR3 is CATAGWGDEQFF. In DNA form, the CDR3 reads TGTGCCACCGCGGGGTGGGGAGATGAGCAGTTCTTC.

Here the CDR3 reads CASKGRQTRQYF. CDR3 coding DNA: TGCGCCAGCAAAGGGAGGCAAACAAGGCAGTATTTT. V gene TRBV4-1 combines with J gene TRBJ2-3, with D tentatively TRBD2 (6 bases). CDR1 is MGHRA, CDR2 YSYEKL, per germline. The CDR3 is made up of 12 amino acids. The V end was cut by 7 bases, the J end by 11 bases, with 16 bases between.

The V gene is TRBV4-3, the J gene TRBJ2-1, with TRBD2 matching over 8 bases. V dropped 0 bases and J dropped 7; count of bases not matched to a gene: 5. Germline CDR1 reads LGHNA; CDR2 reads YSLEER. The CDR3 has 15 amino acids. This chain's CDR3 is CASSQDGLAGNEQFF. For the CDR3, the DNA is TGCGCCAGCAGCCAAGATGGCCTAGCGGGTAATGAGCAGTTCTTC.